One sample yielded the 30 T cell receptor beta chains listed below, sequenced in a study of T-cell memory formation after mild COVID-19. Via MiXCR, TCRdb re-called the 5' RACE reads, giving one row per CDR3 protein. The profile covers 410,000 or so distinct CDR3 sequences, with less than 25% appearing a single time and 10% to 15% taken by the ten largest. The sequencing sample was made of PBMCs or a T cell subset sorted from them (not recorded which). The receptors derive from an adult woman who had mild COVID-19 (a few samples of this study predate the infection). Cell type and time point are not known.

This chain connects TRBV5-6 to TRBJ2-5, with D perhaps TRBD2 (5 bases). The CDR3 runs to 13 residues. Germline loops: CDR1 SGHDT, CDR2 YYEEEE. Trimming shortened V by 6 bases and J by 6 bases, and 15 bases separated the two germline ends. CDR3: CASTFGVGKTQYF. DNA for the CDR3: TGTGCCAGCACCTTCGGGGTCGGGAAGACCCAGTACTTC.

The chain links TRBV9 to TRBJ2-5, with D perhaps TRBD2 (6 bases). Trimming left V 2 bases short and J 2 bases short, with 7 bases between. The CDR3 length is 13 residues. Per germline, CDR1 SGDLS and CDR2 YYNGEE. CDR3 nucleotide sequence: TGTGCCAGCAGCGTTCGGGAGCAAGAGACCCAGTACTTC. It codes for CASSVREQETQYF.

The gene calls are TRBV5-1 and TRBJ2-7; TRBD1 agrees at 7 bases. Germline CDR1 and CDR2: SGHRS and YFSETQ. V lost 3 bases, J lost 6 bases, and 9 bases stayed unmatched. CDR3 length: 14 amino acids. The CDR3 DNA sequence: TGCGCCAGCAGCTACCTGGACAGGACTGGCGAGCAGTACTTC. Amino acids: CASSYLDRTGEQYF.

The genes are TRBV29-1 and TRBJ1-2; maybe TRBD1 (6 bases). The CDR3 is made up of 13 amino acids. Germline CDR1 SQVTM, CDR2 ANQGSEA. Trimming took 3 bases from V and 5 from J, leaving 13 bases between them. The chain's CDR3 is CSVEGGRWYGYTF. The CDR3 bases are TGCAGCGTTGAGGGGGGCCGTTGGTATGGCTACACCTTC.

The chain links TRBV24-1 to TRBJ1-2; D unclear. The CDR3 sequence is 14 residues long. V was cut by 4 bases and J by 2 bases, with 10 bases left in between. Germline values: CDR1 KGHDR, CDR2 SFDVKD. The CDR3 reads CATSEFGGNYGYTF. The CDR3, as DNA: TGTGCCACCAGTGAATTTGGTGGGAACTATGGCTACACCTTC.

The rearrangement joins TRBV24-1 to TRBJ2-1; TRBD2 agrees at 12 bases. CDR3 length: 17 amino acids. CDR1 is KGHDR and CDR2 is SFDVKD in the germline V gene. Losses at the gene ends were 4 bases for V and 7 bases for J; bases not matched to a gene: 10. CDR3 amino acids: CATSDPSLAGGRNEQFF. The DNA for the CDR3 is TGTGCCACCAGTGACCCCTCCCTAGCGGGGGGGCGGAATGAGCAGTTCTTC.

This clonotype appeared a few times. The chain links TRBV29-1 to TRBJ1-1, with 7 bases identical to TRBD1. Germline V gene data show CDR1 as SQVTM and CDR2 as ANQGSEA. The J segment lost 4 bases and the V segment lost 7 bases, leaving 12 bases of the junction unmatched. CDR3 length: 14 amino acids. CDR3 bases: TGCAGCGGGATCCCGGGACAGCGAGCCACTGAAGCTTTCTTT. It is translated as CSGIPGQRATEAFF.

The sample holds a few counts of this clonotype. V is TRBV29-1 and J is TRBJ2-1; D might be TRBD1 (5 bases). Germline CDR1 is SQVTM and CDR2 is ANQGSEA. The CDR3 is made up of 12 amino acids. The V gene lost 3 bases and the J gene lost 6 bases, with 9 bases spanning the gap. Here the CDR3 DNA reads TGCAGCGTTGATTGGCAGGGCAATGAGCAGTTCTTC. It translates to CSVDWQGNEQFF.

This clonotype was seen more than once but under ten times. V gene TRBV5-1 combines with J gene TRBJ2-1, with 8 bases fitting TRBD1. After removal of 1 base from V and 4 bases from J, the junction contained 7 bases not matched to a gene. The CDR3 is 16 amino acids. Germline CDR1 reads SGHRS; CDR2 reads YFSETQ. The CDR3 DNA is TGCGCCAGCAGCTTGTCGACAGGGGCCGTTTACAATGAGCAGTTCTTC. Translated, it gives CASSLSTGAVYNEQFF.

The chain couples TRBV2 to TRBJ1-1; 7 bases agree with TRBD1. The germline CDR1 and CDR2 sequences are SNHLY and FYNNEI. Trimming removed 3 bases from V and 4 bases from J; junction bases left unmatched: 5. The CDR3 sequence is 14 residues long. CDR3 sequence (DNA): TGTGCCAGCAGTGAGGAGGGGGCGCCCACTGAAGCTTTCTTT. Its protein product is CASSEEGAPTEAFF.

The chain combines TRBV6-5 with TRBJ2-7, with 9 bases lining up with TRBD1. The germline gives CDR1 MNHEY, CDR2 SVGAGI. The CDR3 consists of 16 residues. V was clipped by 4 bases and J by 6 bases; unmatched bases: 13. CDR3 sequence: CASSFDAGTGRGEQYF. The CDR3 region has the DNA TGTGCCAGCAGTTTTGACGCCGGGACAGGGCGAGGCGAGCAGTACTTC.

The chain recombines TRBV12-3 or TRBV12-4 with TRBJ1-2, with 7 bases matching TRBD1. The V and J ends lost 7 bases and 3 bases, in that order; junction bases with no gene match: 8. This CDR3 is built from 14 residues. The CDR3 DNA sequence: TGTGCCAGCACCGAAGGGGGCAGCTACTATGGCTACACCTTC. This codes for CASTEGGSYYGYTF.

This clonotype was seen a few times. The V and J genes are TRBV10-3 and TRBJ2-1, with 8 bases matching TRBD1. Losses at the gene ends were 4 bases for V and 4 bases for J; bases not matched to a gene: 6. Germline CDR1 reads ENHRY; CDR2 reads SYGVKD. The CDR3 is 15 amino acids. The CDR3 loop reads CAISGTGYLYNEQFF. For the CDR3, the DNA is TGTGCCATCAGTGGGACAGGGTATCTTTACAATGAGCAGTTCTTC.

There are a few counts of this clonotype. The V and J genes are TRBV9 and TRBJ2-3; possible D gene TRBD2, 5 bases. This CDR3 comprises 14 residues. Trimming shortened V by 3 bases and J by 1 base, and 9 bases separated the two germline ends. From germline, CDR1 is SGDLS and CDR2 YYNGEE. The CDR3 sequence: CASSGIGGTDTQYF. The CDR3 region has the DNA TGTGCCAGCAGCGGAATCGGGGGCACAGATACGCAGTATTTT.

The rearrangement uses TRBV12-3 or TRBV12-4 and TRBJ1-2, with D uncertain. The V and J ends lost 5 bases and 5 bases respectively, with 21 bases between them. The CDR3 sequence is 16 residues long. Here the CDR3 reads CASSVDQGRVPYGYTF. The CDR3 DNA reads TGTGCCAGCAGTGTAGATCAAGGGCGAGTTCCATATGGCTACACCTTC.

The chain combines TRBV2 with TRBJ1-1, with a weak D call TRBD1 (5 bases). The germline gives CDR1 SNHLY, CDR2 FYNNEI. The CDR3 is made up of 13 amino acids. The V and J ends lost 8 bases and 5 bases respectively, with 15 bases between them. Written as DNA, the CDR3 is TGTGCCAGCTGTGCGGGGCCGAGGACTGAAGCTTTCTTT. It codes for CASCAGPRTEAFF.

This clonotype was observed a few times. This chain's CDR3 is CASSVDGSHQPQHF. CDR3 DNA: TGTGCCAGCAGCGTAGATGGGAGTCATCAGCCCCAGCATTTT. The V gene is TRBV9, the J gene TRBJ1-5; unclear D gene. Looked up from germline, CDR1 is SGDLS and CDR2 is YYNGEE. Trimming removed 0 bases at V and 5 bases at J, with 9 bases between. This CDR3 is 14 amino acids long.

The V call is TRBV7-6, the J call TRBJ1-1; D remains ambiguous. Germline V lookup: CDR1 SGHVS, CDR2 FNYEAQ. V gave up 5 bases and J gave up 6 bases, with 31 bases separating them. The CDR3 runs to 19 residues. CDR3 residues: CASSPGELAPTQSSAEAFF. The DNA of the CDR3 is TGTGCCAGCAGCCCCGGGGAATTGGCCCCCACGCAGAGTTCTGCTGAAGCTTTCTTT.

The chain links TRBV4-1 to TRBJ2-1, with 7 bases lining up with TRBD1. Per germline, CDR1 MGHRA and CDR2 YSYEKL. The CDR3 has 16 amino acids. V gave up 0 bases and J gave up 7 bases; unmatched junction bases: 9. The CDR3 region has the DNA TGCGCCAGCAGCCAAGATACATACTTGACAGGGAATGAGCAGTTCTTC. It encodes CASSQDTYLTGNEQFF.

The J gene is TRBJ1-1, the V gene TRBV29-1; no reliable D call. Germline values: CDR1 SQVTM, CDR2 ANQGSEA. The CDR3 is 15 amino acids. Trimming stripped 4 bases from V and 1 base from J, with 16 bases between. The CDR3 coding sequence is TGCAGCGTTGCCCCGACACGCTCGGGGAACACTGAAGCTTTCTTT. Its protein is CSVAPTRSGNTEAFF.

This clonotype has just a few counts. The chain links TRBV7-2 to TRBJ1-6; D remains unclear. V was cut by 4 bases and J by 9 bases, with 10 bases left in between. Germline V lookup: CDR1 SGHTA, CDR2 FQGNSA. CDR3 size: 13 residues. CDR3 protein: CASSSPNGSPLHF. The CDR3 bases are TGTGCCAGCAGCTCGCCAAACGGTTCACCCCTCCACTTT.

This sequence joins TRBV12-3 or TRBV12-4 and TRBJ1-1, with TRBD1 as a possible D gene (5 bases). The V end lost 5 bases, the J end lost 7 bases, and 11 bases lay between the germline ends. CDR3 length: 12 amino acids. CDR3 in amino acids: CASSVRDGEAFF. The CDR3 region has the DNA TGTGCCAGCAGTGTCCGGGACGGTGAAGCTTTCTTT.

The chain uses TRBV12-3 or TRBV12-4 and TRBJ1-3; tentatively, D is TRBD1 (6 bases). The CDR3 covers 14 residues. V lost 6 bases and J 8 bases, leaving 17 bases between the germline ends. CDR3 loop: CASRQDRQGYTIYF. CDR3 coding DNA: TGTGCCAGCAGACAAGACAGGCAGGGGTACACCATATATTTT.

This clonotype has just a few counts. This chain joins TRBV7-6 and TRBJ1-2; D perhaps matches TRBD1 (5 bases). The CDR3 consists of 14 residues. Germline CDR1 is SGHVS and CDR2 is FNYEAQ. V lost 5 bases to trimming and J lost 4 bases, with 14 bases between them. Here the CDR3 reads CASSPRGEGYGYTF. The CDR3 DNA follows: TGTGCCAGCAGCCCCCGGGGGGAGGGCTATGGCTACACCTTC.

This chain connects TRBV5-6 to TRBJ2-5; 13 bases agree with TRBD2. Germline CDR1 is SGHDT and CDR2 is YYEEEE. With V trimmed by 4 bases and J by 3 bases, 6 bases remained unmatched. The CDR3 has 16 residues. Written as DNA, the CDR3 is TGTGCCAGCAGCGGGGGACTAGCGGGGAACAAAGAGACCCAGTACTTC. It translates to CASSGGLAGNKETQYF.

This clonotype was seen only a few times. The chain is built from TRBV5-4 and TRBJ2-7; no clear D gene. The V gene lost 4 bases and the J gene lost 3 bases, with 14 bases spanning the gap. Germline lookup yields CDR1 SGHNT and CDR2 YYREEE (reference sequence). CDR3 length: 14 amino acids. The chain's CDR3 is CASSPADLNYEQYF. CDR3 DNA sequence: TGTGCCAGCAGCCCCGCGGACCTGAACTACGAGCAGTACTTC.

CDR3 in DNA: TGCAGCGTGGAGGTTACGGGCAGGGTCTACGAGCAGTACTTC. As protein: CSVEVTGRVYEQYF. The chain couples TRBV29-1 to TRBJ2-7; D assignment may be TRBD1 or TRBD2 (5 bases each). The CDR3 extends over 14 amino acids. Germline V lookup: CDR1 SQVTM, CDR2 ANQGSEA. V gave up 6 bases and J gave up 3 bases, with 18 bases separating them.

The rearrangement links TRBV5-1 to TRBJ1-5, with 7 positions matching TRBD1. Germline V CDR1 and CDR2: SGHRS, YFSETQ. The CDR3 is made up of 14 amino acids. Losses at the gene ends were 6 bases for V and 5 bases for J; bases not matched to a gene: 8. The CDR3 DNA sequence: TGCGCCAGCACGACCGGGACAGTCCATCAGCCCCAGCATTTT. Residues: CASTTGTVHQPQHF.

This clonotype has a handful of counts. The CDR3 protein is CATSAGALDTQYF. The CDR3 DNA follows: TGTGCCACCAGTGCCGGGGCCTTAGATACGCAGTATTTT. The chain recombines TRBV24-1 with TRBJ2-3; D tentatively fits TRBD1 or TRBD2 (5 bases each). This CDR3 spans 13 amino acids. The germline gives CDR1 KGHDR, CDR2 SFDVKD. The V end lost 5 bases, the J end lost 5 bases, and 10 bases lay between the germline ends.

This chain joins TRBV20-1 and TRBJ2-7; 9 bases match TRBD1. J was trimmed by 2 bases and V by 5 bases; bases with no gene match: 7. The germline V gene encodes CDR1 DFQATT and CDR2 SNEGSKA (reference sequence). The CDR3 is 14 amino acids. For the CDR3, the DNA is TGCAGTGCTCACAGACAGGGGGAAACCTACGAGCAGTACTTC. Translated, it gives CSAHRQGETYEQYF.